These 30 T cell receptor beta chains share one sample of origin, sequenced in a study of T cell repertoires in cytomegalovirus infection. TCRdb recomputed calls from the reads with MiXCR, one row per CDR3 protein. The table shows some 600,000 distinct CDR3 sequences, with 20% to 25% occurring only once. The sequenced material came from CD8+ T cells from PBMCs. All receptors derive from a human donor in good health (CMV status not recorded). Some clones in this sample may be carry-over from other donors' samples.

In its sample, this clonotype was seen a few times. The gene calls are TRBV14 and TRBJ1-1, with D maybe TRBD1 (5 bases). The CDR3 sequence is 15 residues long. Between the trimmed V and J ends, which lost 4 bases and 4 bases, there was a span of 16 bases. Germline V CDR1 and CDR2: SGHDN, FVKESK. The CDR3 reads CASSPLRGLGTEAFF. In DNA, the CDR3 is TGTGCCAGCAGCCCTCTAAGGGGACTTGGCACTGAAGCTTTCTTT.

The chain couples TRBV2 to TRBJ1-1; D is unclear. The V and J ends lost 10 bases and 3 bases respectively, with 9 bases between them. The V gene's germline CDR1 is SNHLY and CDR2 FYNNEI. The length of the CDR3 is 11 residues. The CDR3 DNA reads as TGTGCCACGAGGGATTACACTGAAGCTTTCTTT. This encodes CATRDYTEAFF.

This clonotype was recorded many times. The chain has TRBV7-6 and TRBJ1-6; D perhaps matches TRBD1 (6 bases). The V end lost 5 bases, the J end lost 10 bases, and 18 bases lay between the germline ends. This CDR3 has 15 amino acids. Germline V gene sequence: CDR1 SGHVS, CDR2 FNYEAQ. As DNA, the CDR3 is TGTGCCAGCAGCCCAAGGGGACACAGAATATCACCCCTCCACTTT. This codes for CASSPRGHRISPLHF.

This clonotype was detected many times. The rearrangement links TRBV6-1 to TRBJ2-1, with 10 bases matching TRBD2. V trimming: 4 bases; J trimming: 4 bases; junction bases outside the gene matches: 4. Germline assignment: CDR1 MNHNS and CDR2 SASEGT. The length of the CDR3 is 15 residues. In nucleotides, the CDR3 is TGTGCCAGCAGTGTTCTAGCGGGGGAATACAATGAGCAGTTCTTC. As protein: CASSVLAGEYNEQFF.

This clonotype was detected only a few times. The chain carries TRBV7-9 and TRBJ2-3; 9 positions match TRBD1. The germline gives CDR1 SEHNR, CDR2 FQNEAQ (reference sequence). The V segment lost 5 bases and the J segment 2 bases; nucleotides outside the gene matches: 5. The CDR3 runs to 15 residues. CDR3 sequence (DNA): TGTGCCAGCAGCGCGCGGGACAGGGCCACAGATACGCAGTATTTT. Translated: CASSARDRATDTQYF.

The V and J genes are TRBV28 and TRBJ1-5; TRBD1 might be the D (5 bases). The CDR3 is 13 amino acids. In germline, CDR1 is MDHEN, CDR2 SYDVKM. Trimming stripped 7 bases from V and 7 bases from J, with 14 bases between. The CDR3, as DNA: TGTGCCAGCACCTCCGGGGGTTGGCAGCCCCAGCATTTT. Translation gives CASTSGGWQPQHF.

The chain joins TRBV20-1 to TRBJ1-2, with 7 bases aligning to TRBD1. CDR1 and CDR2 from the germline V gene are DFQATT and SNEGSKA (reference sequence). Trimming cost V 1 base and J 3 bases; bases outside gene matches: 2. The CDR3 consists of 13 residues. This CDR3 reads CSARVTGDYGYTF. CDR3 coding DNA: TGCAGTGCTAGAGTAACAGGGGACTATGGCTACACCTTC.

There are many counts of this clonotype. The CDR3 DNA reads TGTGCCAGCAGCTTAGACACAGGGGGCTTCTATGGCTACACCTTC. The encoded protein is CASSLDTGGFYGYTF. This chain joins TRBV7-2 and TRBJ1-2; 9 bases line up with TRBD1. Germline V gives CDR1 SGHTA, CDR2 FQGNSA. The CDR3 is made up of 15 amino acids. V lost 1 base to trimming and J lost 4 bases; unmatched junction nucleotides: 4.

This sequence joins TRBV7-9 and TRBJ1-2; 10 nucleotides match TRBD1. The CDR3 consists of 16 residues. Germline loops: CDR1 SEHNR, CDR2 FQNEAQ (reference sequence). With V trimmed by 2 bases and J by 1 base, 4 bases remained unmatched. The CDR3 sequence: CASSLSGTGDNYGYTF. The CDR3 DNA reads as TGTGCCAGCAGCTTAAGTGGGACAGGGGATAACTATGGCTACACCTTC.

This clonotype came up many times. The chain couples TRBV7-2 to TRBJ2-1, with a weak D call TRBD2 (5 bases). Germline CDR1 is SGHTA and CDR2 is FQGNSA. V was trimmed by 1 base and J by 7 bases, leaving 17 bases between them. The CDR3 sequence is 16 residues long. The CDR3 DNA reads as TGTGCCAGCAGCTTAGATTGGGCTAGCTCGTCTAATGAGCAGTTCTTC. Translating gives CASSLDWASSSNEQFF.

V usage is TRBV13 and J usage is TRBJ2-5; D gene unclear. The CDR3 sequence is 15 residues long. V gave up 6 bases and J gave up 2 bases, with 16 bases separating them. In germline, CDR1 is PRHDT, CDR2 FYEKMQ (reference sequence). The CDR3 loop reads CASSWGRPSQETQYF. The CDR3 DNA follows: TGTGCCAGCAGTTGGGGAAGGCCTTCGCAAGAGACCCAGTACTTC.

V gene TRBV6-6 combines with J gene TRBJ2-7, with TRBD1 matching 8 bases. Germline V CDR1 and CDR2: MNHNY, SVGAGI (reference sequence). The length of the CDR3 is 16 residues. The DNA for the CDR3 is TGTGCCGGCAGTTACCTTCGGACAGGGAGCTCCTACGAGCAGTACGTC. Translation gives CAGSYLRTGSSYEQYV.

This sequence joins TRBV5-1 and TRBJ1-2; D remains unclear. Germline V CDR1 and CDR2: SGHRS, YFSETQ. V shed 0 bases and J shed 6 bases, with 9 bases lying between them. The CDR3 spans 13 residues. The CDR3 nucleotides read TGCGCCAGCAGCTTGGCGGCAGTCAATGGCTACACCTTC. This encodes CASSLAAVNGYTF.

The chain uses TRBV27 and TRBJ1-1; 7 bases agree with TRBD1. Looked up from germline, CDR1 is MNHEY and CDR2 is SMNVEV (reference sequence). This CDR3 spans 15 amino acids. V lost 3 bases, J lost 4 bases, and 8 bases stayed unmatched. CDR3 in amino acids: CASSFRGGRATEAFF. The DNA of the CDR3 is TGTGCCAGCAGTTTCAGGGGGGGGCGGGCCACTGAAGCTTTCTTT.

This clonotype was picked up a small number of times. This rearrangement joins TRBV20-1 to TRBJ1-2, with a weak D call TRBD1 (5 bases). Trimming stripped 0 bases from V and 4 bases from J, with 12 bases between. The germline gives CDR1 DFQATT, CDR2 SNEGSKA (reference sequence). CDR3 length equals 14 residues. The CDR3 DNA reads as TGCAGTGCTAGAGATTCCCAGGGTGGCTATGGCTACACCTTC. Its protein product is CSARDSQGGYGYTF.

The J gene is TRBJ1-4, the V gene TRBV14; D not certain. This CDR3 has 15 amino acids. V was trimmed by 2 bases and J by 8 bases, leaving 15 bases between them. In germline, CDR1 is SGHDN, CDR2 FVKESK. In DNA, the CDR3 is TGTGCCAGCAGCCAAAAGGGTTTCCACTCCGAAAAACTGTTTTTT. It codes for CASSQKGFHSEKLFF.

This clonotype has a count of ten or more. This rearrangement joins TRBV7-2 to TRBJ2-3; 8 positions match TRBD1. After removal of 5 bases from V and 0 bases from J, the junction contained 7 bases not matched to a gene. The CDR3 extends over 16 amino acids. CDR1 SGHTA and CDR2 FQGNSA come from the germline V gene. The CDR3 sequence: CASSPRRGLSTDTQYF. The CDR3 bases are TGTGCCAGCAGCCCGCGCAGGGGGCTGAGCACAGATACGCAGTATTTT. Supplemented by reference TRBV7-2 and TRBJ2-3, the full variable domain reads GAGVSQSPSNKVTEKGKDVELRCDPISGHTALYWYRQSLGQGLEFLIYFQGNSAPDKSGLPSDRFSAERTGGSVSTLTIQRTQQEDSAVYLCASSPRRGLSTDTQYFGPGTRLTVL.

This chain connects TRBV27 to TRBJ2-1, with 15 bases matching TRBD2. The CDR3 has 16 residues. In germline, CDR1 is MNHEY, CDR2 SMNVEV (reference sequence). With 2 bases clipped from V and 7 bases from J, the junction kept 3 bases outside the gene matches. CDR3: CASSLIGTSGGNEQFF. As DNA, the CDR3 is TGTGCCAGCAGTTTAATTGGGACTAGCGGGGGGAATGAGCAGTTCTTC.

The sample holds a few counts of this clonotype. The chain links TRBV7-2 to TRBJ1-1; 8 positions match TRBD1. The CDR3 is 14 amino acids. Germline values: CDR1 SGHTA, CDR2 FQGNSA. The V gene end was trimmed by 0 bases and the J gene end by 7 bases; junction bases not matched to a gene: 4. The CDR3 is CASSLATGGNEAFF. The CDR3 region has the DNA TGTGCCAGCAGCTTAGCAACAGGGGGGAATGAAGCTTTCTTT.

This clonotype came up many times. The chain joins TRBV7-8 to TRBJ2-1; TRBD2 might be the D (7 bases). Trimming took 7 bases from V and 4 from J, leaving 20 bases between them. The germline CDR1 and CDR2 sequences are SGHVS and FQNEAQ. The CDR3 contains 16 residues. The CDR3 is CASTFRGGGIYNEQFF. The DNA for the CDR3 is TGTGCCAGCACCTTTCGGGGCGGGGGCATTTACAATGAGCAGTTCTTC.

This clonotype was recorded many times. V gene TRBV7-2 combines with J gene TRBJ1-5, with D unresolved. V shed 6 bases and J shed 1 base, with 13 bases lying between them. This CDR3 has 15 amino acids. Germline V gives CDR1 SGHTA, CDR2 FQGNSA. The CDR3: CASSLTEGSNQPQHF. CDR3 DNA: TGTGCCAGCAGTTTGACGGAGGGCAGCAATCAGCCCCAGCATTTT.

V usage is TRBV4-2 and J usage is TRBJ2-1; a possible D gene is TRBD2 (6 bases). Trimming took 4 bases from V and 7 from J, leaving 17 bases between them. This CDR3 contains 15 residues. Germline values: CDR1 LGHNA, CDR2 YNFKEQ. The CDR3, as DNA: TGTGCCAGCAGCCTTGACCCGGGACTTAAAAATGAGCAGTTCTTC. It yields the protein CASSLDPGLKNEQFF.

V and J are TRBV9 and TRBJ2-1; D perhaps matches TRBD2 (6 bases). V shed 9 bases and J shed 5 bases, with 15 bases lying between them. Germline assignment: CDR1 SGDLS and CDR2 YYNGEE. The CDR3 length is 13 residues. For the CDR3, the DNA is TGTGCCATCGGGACTTTTTTACACAATGAGCAGTTCTTC. Translating gives CAIGTFLHNEQFF.

The chain employs TRBV28 and TRBJ2-7; 7 nucleotides agree with TRBD1. V lost 5 bases and J lost 7; bases outside the gene matches: 8. Per the germline V gene, CDR1 is MDHEN and CDR2 is SYDVKM. The CDR3 runs 13 residues. In nucleotides, the CDR3 is TGTGCCAGCAGTCCCCAGGGGGTCGGTGAGCAGTACGTC. This sequence encodes CASSPQGVGEQYV.

J is TRBJ2-7 and V is TRBV15; D may be TRBD1 or TRBD2 (5 bases each). CDR3 size: 14 residues. Germline V lookup: CDR1 LNHNV, CDR2 YYDKDF (reference sequence). V was clipped by 3 bases and J by 3 bases, with 12 bases between them. The CDR3 DNA reads TGTGCCACCAGCAGCGCCGGGACGGGCTACGAGCAGTACGTC. Encoded protein: CATSSAGTGYEQYV.

This clonotype was detected a few times. This chain links TRBV28 with TRBJ1-5, with 7 bases that match TRBD1. The ends lost 6 bases at V and 5 bases at J; junction bases unmatched: 13. The CDR3 has 16 amino acids. Germline lookup yields CDR1 MDHEN and CDR2 SYDVKM. As DNA, the CDR3 is TGTGCCAGCAGCCTGAGACAGGGCCGGGGGTATCAGCCCCAGCATTTT. Translation: CASSLRQGRGYQPQHF.

J is TRBJ2-7 and V is TRBV10-3; TRBD1 aligns across 8 bases. The J segment lost 0 bases and the V segment lost 6 bases, leaving 10 bases of the junction unmatched. This CDR3 is built from 16 residues. Looked up from germline, CDR1 is ENHRY and CDR2 is SYGVKD. The CDR3 bases are TGTGCCATCAGGATCACCGGGACAGGAATCTCCTACGAGCAGTACTTC. It is translated as CAIRITGTGISYEQYF.

This clonotype was recorded many times. The rearrangement uses TRBV7-2 and TRBJ2-3, with 12 bases matching TRBD2. The CDR3 sequence is 16 residues long. Germline lookup yields CDR1 SGHTA and CDR2 FQGNSA. V lost 5 bases, J lost 2 bases, and 5 bases stayed unmatched. DNA of the CDR3: TGTGCCAGCAGCGACCGGACTAGCGGGGACACAGATACGCAGTATTTT. Translation gives CASSDRTSGDTDTQYF.

The V gene is TRBV10-3, the J gene TRBJ1-1; weak D call: TRBD1 (6 bases). V lost 4 bases to trimming and J lost 7 bases, with 10 bases between them. This CDR3 has 12 residues. Per germline, CDR1 ENHRY and CDR2 SYGVKD. The CDR3 region has the DNA TGTGCCATCAGTGGCCCGGACAGTGAAGCTTTCTTT. Amino acids: CAISGPDSEAFF.

Note on this clonotype: Germline and junction disagree at one end, which may indicate a read error. The J gene is TRBJ1-1, the V gene TRBV2, with D tentatively TRBD1 (6 bases). Germline V lookup: CDR1 SNHLY, CDR2 FYNNEI. The CDR3 consists of 12 residues. The CDR3 region is CARRTVNAEAFF. The CDR3 coding sequence is TGTGCCAGGAGGACAGTGAACGCTGAAGCTTTCTTT.